The next 29 T cell receptor beta chains were all read from a single sample in a study of blood T cell repertoires in COVID-19. The method was immunoSEQ multiplex PCR; TCRdb's version includes in-frame clones alone and lacks a portion of them. This table holds approximately 82,000 clones, almost 95% found once. The sequencing sample was made of peripheral blood. Receptor source: a woman aged 55-75 years with active COVID-19.

V is TRBV19 and J is TRBJ1-2, with D perhaps TRBD1 (6 bases). The germline V gene has CDR1 LNHDA and CDR2 SQIVND (reference sequence). The CDR3 runs to 15 residues. Trimming cost V 7 bases and J 8 bases, with 23 bases left between them. The CDR3 is CASTSPGGQGNGYTF. The DNA of the CDR3 is TGTGCCAGTACCTCCCCGGGGGGGCAGGGTAACGGCTACACCTTC.

The V and J genes are TRBV19 and TRBJ2-7; TRBD2 might be the D (6 bases). This CDR3 spans 15 amino acids. V lost 5 bases and J 0 bases, leaving 14 bases between the germline ends. Germline values: CDR1 LNHDA, CDR2 SQIVND (reference sequence). Here the CDR3 reads CASSSGGASSYEQYF. CDR3 nucleotide sequence: TGTGCCAGTAGTTCCGGCGGGGCTAGCTCCTACGAGCAGTACTTC.

This clone was seen once. The rearrangement links TRBV21-1 to TRBJ2-5; no DNA check was done on the table's D call, TRBD1. TRBV21-1 is labeled a pseudogene. The CDR3 sequence is 14 residues long. CDR3 protein: CASSKGTLGETQYF. CDR3 nucleotide sequence: TGTGCCAGCAGCAAGGGCACCCTTGGGGAGACCCAGTACTTC.

In its sample, this clone ranks as medium-sized. V gene TRBV19 combines with J gene TRBJ1-1; weak D call: TRBD1 (5 bases). The CDR3 contains 15 residues. Germline V gene sequence: CDR1 LNHDA, CDR2 SQIVND (reference sequence). The V and J ends lost 3 bases and 2 bases respectively, with 13 bases between them. CDR3 coding DNA: TGTGCCAGTAGTATCGCGACAGAAATCAACACTGAAGCTTTCTTT. Encoded protein: CASSIATEINTEAFF.

The chain has TRBV5-1 and TRBJ2-7; D is possibly TRBD1 (5 bases). Germline CDR1 and CDR2: SGHRS and YFSETQ. V gave up 0 bases and J gave up 6 bases, with 10 bases separating them. CDR3 length: 13 residues. The CDR3 sequence is CASSLDPGREQYF. The CDR3, as DNA: TGCGCCAGCAGCTTGGATCCAGGGCGCGAGCAGTACTTC.

The genes are TRBV7-9 and TRBJ1-6; 9 nucleotides match TRBD1. The CDR3 length is 14 residues. Germline trimming cut 5 bases from V and 10 bases from J; bases unmatched to any gene: 6. From germline, CDR1 is SEHNR and CDR2 FQNEAQ (reference sequence). CDR3 bases: TGTGCCAGCAGCCAACAGGGGGCGTTGTCACCCCTCCACTTT. This translates into CASSQQGALSPLHF.

This chain uses TRBV3-1 (or the pseudogene TRBV3-2) with TRBJ2-3; 11 bases agree with TRBD2. Unmatched junction bases numbered 8, after V lost 0 bases and J lost 9 bases. Germline assignment: CDR1 LGHDT and CDR2 YNNKEL (reference sequence). The CDR3 sequence is 16 residues long. The CDR3 spells CASSQEVSGRAGTQYF. The CDR3 region has the DNA TGTGCCAGCAGCCAAGAGGTTAGCGGGAGGGCCGGCACGCAGTATTTT.

The chain has TRBV6-5 and TRBJ2-7, with 10 bases identical to TRBD2. This CDR3 has 16 amino acids. CDR1 and CDR2 (germline): MNHEY, SVGAGI. V dropped 2 bases and J dropped 2; count of bases not matched to a gene: 6. The CDR3 DNA reads TGTGCCAGCAGTTACCTAGCGGGAGAGGGGGCCTACGAGCAGTACTTC. It encodes CASSYLAGEGAYEQYF.

In this sample, this clone turned up a few times. The chain recombines TRBV19 with TRBJ2-7; D is unclear. In germline, CDR1 is LNHDA, CDR2 SQIVND (reference sequence). This CDR3 contains 15 residues. V dropped 1 base and J dropped 2 bases, with 12 bases sitting between them. The CDR3 reads CASSIASGYAYEQYF. The CDR3, as DNA: TGTGCCAGTAGTATAGCTTCAGGTTACGCCTACGAGCAGTACTTC.

The rearrangement uses TRBV18 and TRBJ1-2, with D unclear. V was pared by 6 bases and J by 8 bases, with 13 bases between. Germline V gene lookup returns CDR1 KGHSH and CDR2 LQKENI. This CDR3 is 12 amino acids long. DNA of the CDR3: TGTGCCAGCTCGCACCCTGAGAGGGGCTACACCTTC. Translating gives CASSHPERGYTF.

This chain uses TRBV5-4 with TRBJ2-1; D is perhaps TRBD1 (5 bases). Germline V gene sequence: CDR1 SGHNT, CDR2 YYREEE (reference sequence). This CDR3 has 16 amino acids. Trimming cost V 2 bases and J 6 bases, with 18 bases left between them. For the CDR3, the DNA is TGTGCCAGCAGCTTCCGGGCCAGGACAATTTCCAATGAGCAGTTCTTC. It encodes CASSFRARTISNEQFF.

The chain combines TRBV24-1 with TRBJ2-5; a weak D match, TRBD1 (5 bases). Trimming pared 0 bases from V and 3 bases from J, leaving 10 bases between. The germline gives CDR1 KGHDR, CDR2 SFDVKD. The CDR3 totals 15 residues. The CDR3 coding sequence is TGTGCCACCAGTGATTTGGGGCAGGGTAAAGAGACCCAGTACTTC. Translation: CATSDLGQGKETQYF.

The chain carries TRBV11-2 and TRBJ2-5; 8 nucleotides align to TRBD2. J gave up 1 base and V 3 bases, and 4 bases lay outside the gene matches. CDR3 length equals 15 residues. Germline V CDR1 and CDR2: SGHAT, FQNNGV. The CDR3 nucleotides read TGTGCCAGCAGCTTGTTAGCGGGACTCCAAGAGACCCAGTACTTC. Translating gives CASSLLAGLQETQYF.

V is TRBV29-1 and J is TRBJ2-5; unclear D gene. The germline V gene has CDR1 SQVTM and CDR2 ANQGSEA. V lost 4 bases and J lost 7, with 13 bases in between. The CDR3 length is 12 residues. Here the CDR3 reads CSVVVREATQYF. DNA of the CDR3: TGCAGCGTTGTAGTGAGAGAGGCGACCCAGTACTTC.

This chain uses TRBV5-1 with TRBJ1-4; D is unresolved. V gave up 2 bases and J gave up 6 bases, with 11 bases separating them. Germline assignment: CDR1 SGHRS and CDR2 YFSETQ. This CDR3 contains 14 residues. CDR3 nucleotide sequence: TGCGCCAGCAGCTTATCTCTCGGTGATGAAAAACTGTTTTTT. Translated, it gives CASSLSLGDEKLFF.

This CDR3 reads CASSPSRGTYEQYF. As DNA, the CDR3 is TGTGCCAGCAGCCCCTCCAGGGGAACCTACGAGCAGTACTTC. J is TRBJ2-7 and V is TRBV11-2; TRBD1 is a possible D gene (6 bases). The CDR3 spans 14 residues. With 5 bases removed from V and 2 bases from J, the gap between germline ends came to 13 bases. Germline loops: CDR1 SGHAT, CDR2 FQNNGV. Looking up the rest from reference TRBV11-2 and TRBJ2-7 gives the full variable domain: EAGVAQSPRYKIIEKRQSVAFWCNPISGHATLYWYQQILGQGPKLLIQFQNNGVVDDSQLPKDRFSAERLKGVDSTLKIQPAKLEDSAVYLCASSPSRGTYEQYFGPGTRLTVT.

The chain is built from TRBV27 and TRBJ1-1; the match to TRBD1 covers 8 bases. V dropped 0 bases and J dropped 6; count of bases not matched to a gene: 9. The germline gives CDR1 MNHEY, CDR2 SMNVEV (reference sequence). The CDR3 sequence is 16 residues long. The CDR3 here is CASSLSPRQGRSEAFF. The CDR3 DNA follows: TGTGCCAGCAGTTTATCGCCGAGACAGGGGAGGTCTGAAGCTTTCTTT.

This chain connects TRBV7-2 to TRBJ1-1, with unresolved D. This CDR3 is built from 14 residues. The ends were cut back, 1 base at V and 5 bases at J, with 11 bases in the middle. Looked up from germline, CDR1 is SGHTA and CDR2 is FQGNSA. The CDR3 sequence is CASSLVTLETEAFF. The CDR3 coding sequence is TGTGCCAGCAGCTTAGTGACCCTAGAAACTGAAGCTTTCTTT.

This sequence joins TRBV14 and TRBJ1-4; TRBD1 agrees at 12 bases. J gave up 2 bases and V 4 bases, and 2 bases lay outside the gene matches. This CDR3 has 16 amino acids. Germline V gives CDR1 SGHDN, CDR2 FVKESK. In nucleotides, the CDR3 is TGTGCCAGCAGCCGGGACAGGGGGCGGACTAATGAAAAACTGTTTTTT. Its protein is CASSRDRGRTNEKLFF.

The chain has TRBV3-1 (or the pseudogene TRBV3-2) and TRBJ1-1, with D perhaps TRBD1 (5 bases). Germline V gene sequence: CDR1 LGHDT, CDR2 YNNKEL (reference sequence). The V and J ends lost 5 bases and 5 bases respectively, with 9 bases between them. This CDR3 region has 12 residues. As DNA, the CDR3 is TGTGCCAGCAGCAGCAGGGTTACTGAAGCTTTCTTT. Protein sequence: CASSSRVTEAFF.

The rearrangement uses TRBV7-9 and TRBJ1-1; 9 nucleotides match TRBD1. The CDR3 loop spans 15 amino acids. V was clipped by 5 bases and J by 0 bases; unmatched bases: 4. The germline V gene encodes CDR1 SEHNR and CDR2 FQNEAQ (reference sequence). For the CDR3, the DNA is TGTGCCAGCAGCCGACAGGGGGGCTTGAACACTGAAGCTTTCTTT. Its translation: CASSRQGGLNTEAFF.

Here the CDR3 reads CASSDQGDGYGYTF. CDR3 in DNA: TGTGCCAGCAGTGATCAGGGGGATGGGTATGGCTACACCTTC. This chain uses TRBV25-1 with TRBJ1-2; TRBD1 aligns across 7 bases. Germline V gene lookup returns CDR1 MGHDK and CDR2 SYGVNS. CDR3 length: 14 residues. J lost 5 bases, V lost 3 bases, and 6 bases had no gene match.

This clone came up once. This chain joins TRBV10-3 and TRBJ2-7, with 9 bases fitting TRBD1. Germline loops: CDR1 ENHRY, CDR2 SYGVKD. Trimming removed 7 bases from V and 4 bases from J; junction bases left unmatched: 11. The CDR3 sequence is 15 residues long. The CDR3 sequence: CAINQPGQGMYEQYF. Written as DNA, the CDR3 is TGTGCCATCAACCAACCGGGACAGGGAATGTACGAGCAGTACTTC.

The genes are TRBV3-1 (or the pseudogene TRBV3-2) and TRBJ2-7; 10 bases line up with TRBD1. Germline trimming cut 5 bases from V and 4 bases from J; bases unmatched to any gene: 5. The CDR3 runs to 14 residues. Germline CDR1 LGHDT, CDR2 YNNKEL (reference sequence). The CDR3 reads CASSWTGGSYEQYF. DNA of the CDR3: TGTGCCAGCAGCTGGACAGGGGGTTCGTACGAGCAGTACTTC.

The chain couples TRBV28 to TRBJ2-7; 9 positions match TRBD1. From germline, CDR1 is MDHEN and CDR2 SYDVKM. The CDR3 loop spans 15 amino acids. V trimming: 5 bases; J trimming: 1 base; junction bases outside the gene matches: 6. CDR3 sequence: CASSTGQGFSYEQYF. DNA of the CDR3: TGTGCCAGCAGTACCGGACAGGGGTTTTCCTACGAGCAGTACTTC.

V gene TRBV24-1 combines with J gene TRBJ1-2; 12 bases agree with TRBD1. The CDR3 has 19 residues. Germline CDR1 KGHDR, CDR2 SFDVKD. V lost 3 bases and J lost 0; bases outside the gene matches: 10. In DNA, the CDR3 is TGTGCCACCAGTGATAGGGGGGGGGACAGGGGGCAAGCTAACTATGGCTACACCTTC. This translates into CATSDRGGDRGQANYGYTF.

The rearrangement links TRBV11-2 to TRBJ2-7, with D perhaps matching TRBD1 (6 bases). V was shortened by 6 bases and J by 2 bases, with 8 bases between the two germline ends. The germline gives CDR1 SGHAT, CDR2 FQNNGV. This CDR3 has 12 residues. The CDR3 sequence is CASRDSAYEQYF. CDR3 DNA: TGTGCCAGCAGGGACAGCGCCTACGAGCAGTACTTC.

This rearrangement joins TRBV27 to TRBJ2-1, with 11 bases that match TRBD2. CDR1 and CDR2 (germline): MNHEY, SMNVEV (reference sequence). Trimming removed 6 bases from V and 4 bases from J; junction bases left unmatched: 11. This CDR3 is 17 amino acids long. The CDR3 spells CASRREGLAAKYNEQFF. The CDR3 DNA is TGTGCCAGCAGACGGGAGGGACTAGCGGCCAAATACAATGAGCAGTTCTTC.

V and J are TRBV7-7 and TRBJ1-2; possibly TRBD1 for D (6 bases). V dropped 5 bases and J dropped 11 bases, with 27 bases sitting between them. Germline CDR1 SSHAT, CDR2 FNYEAQ (reference sequence). The CDR3 is 16 amino acids. CDR3 bases: TGTGCCAGCAGCCCCCCAGGGGCAGAAGCTGGGTTGAGGTACACCTTC. Encoded protein: CASSPPGAEAGLRYTF.